Following are 4 T cell receptor beta chains from one sample sequenced in a study of blood T cell repertoires in COVID-19. Using immunoSEQ multiplex PCR, the repertoire was profiled, and TCRdb retains in-frame clones only, with some absent. The sample yields about 60,000 clones, approximately 77% seen once. The sample taken for sequencing was peripheral blood. These receptors came from a human donor in a cohort sampled during active COVID-19.

The CDR3 reads CASSRIPSSYEQYF. CDR3 bases: TGTGCCAGCAGCCGTATACCTAGCTCCTACGAGCAGTACTTC. The rearrangement uses TRBV3-1 (or the pseudogene TRBV3-2) and TRBJ2-7; D gene ambiguous. The germline CDR1 and CDR2 sequences are LGHDT and YNNKEL (reference sequence). The length of the CDR3 is 14 residues. V was shortened by 4 bases and J by 0 bases, with 10 bases between the two germline ends.

The chain employs TRBV7-9 and TRBJ2-7, with TRBD1 identical over 7 bases. This CDR3 has 15 amino acids. Germline CDR1 reads SEHNR; CDR2 reads FQNEAQ (reference sequence). V trimming: 5 bases; J trimming: 7 bases; junction bases outside the gene matches: 14. CDR3 sequence: CASSLDRVPGVEQYF. The CDR3 DNA is TGTGCCAGCAGCCTAGACAGGGTTCCTGGGGTTGAGCAGTACTTC.

This clone was recorded only once. V and J are TRBV30 and TRBJ1-1, with D possibly being TRBD1 (6 bases). The CDR3 length is 14 residues. V was pared by 4 bases and J by 1 base, with 13 bases between. Germline CDR1 and CDR2: GTSNPN and SVGIG (reference sequence). This CDR3 reads CAWTRSTGNTEAFF. Here the CDR3 DNA reads TGTGCCTGGACCCGATCGACAGGGAACACTGAAGCTTTCTTT.

The sample holds one count of this clone. This chain connects TRBV5-4 to TRBJ1-4, with 7 bases matching TRBD1. CDR1 SGHNT and CDR2 YYREEE come from the germline V gene (reference sequence). The CDR3 has 15 residues. The V segment lost 3 bases and the J segment 0 bases; nucleotides outside the gene matches: 2. Here the CDR3 reads CASSSQGATNEKLFF. The CDR3 DNA sequence: TGTGCCAGCAGCTCCCAGGGGGCAACTAATGAAAAACTGTTTTTT.